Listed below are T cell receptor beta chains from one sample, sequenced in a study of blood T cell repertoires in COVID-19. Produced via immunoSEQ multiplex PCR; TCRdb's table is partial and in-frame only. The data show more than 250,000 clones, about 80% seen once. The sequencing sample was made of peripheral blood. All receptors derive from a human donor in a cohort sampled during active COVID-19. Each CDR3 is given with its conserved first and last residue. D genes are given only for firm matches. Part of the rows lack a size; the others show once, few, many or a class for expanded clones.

CATSSRGGNTEAFF TGTGCCACCTCCTCCCGAGGAGGGAACACTGAAGCTTTCTTT - - TRBJ1-1 TRBV19
CASSPGQSSYNEQFF TGCGCCAGCAGCCCGGGACAGAGCTCCTACAATGAGCAGTTCTTC - TRBD1 TRBJ2-1 TRBV5-1
CASGRDRGETQYF TGTGCCAGCGGCCGGGACAGGGGAGAGACCCAGTACTTC - TRBD1 TRBJ2-5 TRBV6-5
CASSLVQGGIDTQYF TGCGCCAGCAGCTTGGTGCAGGGGGGAATAGATACGCAGTATTTT - - TRBJ2-3 TRBV5-1
CATPPCGGSYEQYF TGTGCCACCCCACCCTGCGGCGGTTCCTACGAGCAGTACTTC - - TRBJ2-7 TRBV15
CASARGLAGGAEQYF TGTGCCAGCGCCCGGGGACTAGCGGGAGGTGCCGAGCAGTACTTC few TRBD2 TRBJ2-7 TRBV6-5
CASSVTGVGAEAFF TGTGCCAGCAGCGTTACAGGGGTGGGGGCTGAAGCTTTCTTT - TRBD1 TRBJ1-1 TRBV7-2
CASSPLGGTTTYEQYF TGTGCCAGCAGCCCCCTAGGGGGGACTACAACCTACGAGCAGTACTTC - - TRBJ2-7 TRBV5-4
CASSLKLVSLYF TGTGCCAGCAGTTTAAAACTAGTCTCCCTCTACTTC - - TRBJ2-4 TRBV28
CASSWETGRSYNSPLHF TGTGCCAGCAGCTGGGAAACAGGGAGATCCTATAATTCACCCCTCCACTTT - - TRBJ1-6 TRBV7-8
CASSLEAAGRIGKKLFF TGCGCCAGCAGCTTGGAAGCCGCCGGGAGGATAGGCAAAAAACTGTTTTTT - - TRBJ1-4 TRBV5-1
CASSLDRFIQETQYF TGTGCCAGCAGCTTAGACAGGTTCATACAAGAGACCCAGTACTTC - - TRBJ2-5 TRBV11-2
CASSLTGTAGNTIYF TGTGCCAGCAGTCTGACAGGGACCGCTGGAAACACCATATATTTT - TRBD1 TRBJ1-3 TRBV2
CASFSGLAPWADTQYF TGTGCCAGCTTCTCTGGACTAGCGCCGTGGGCAGATACGCAGTATTTT - TRBD2 TRBJ2-3 TRBV2
CASSLDFRNEQFF TGTGCCAGCAGCTTAGATTTCCGGAATGAGCAGTTCTTC - - TRBJ2-1 TRBV7-3
CASSFPGWNQPQHF TGTGCCAGCAGCTTCCCAGGGTGGAATCAGCCCCAGCATTTT - - TRBJ1-5 TRBV6-2/TRBV6-3
CASSSSGNEQFF TGTGCCAGCAGTTCGTCCGGCAATGAGCAGTTCTTC once - TRBJ2-1 TRBV28
CASSRQGAYETQYF TGTGCCAGCAGCAGACAGGGGGCGTATGAGACCCAGTACTTC - TRBD1 TRBJ2-5 TRBV5-4
CASSYQGPSPLHF TGTGCCAGCAGTTACCAGGGGCCTTCACCCCTCCACTTT - - TRBJ1-6 TRBV28
CASSPTTGEFFEQYF TGTGCCAGCTCACCAACGACAGGGGAATTTTTCGAGCAGTACTTC - TRBD1 TRBJ2-7 TRBV18
CASSQLAGEQFF TGCGCCAGCAGCCAGCTTGCGGGTGAGCAGTTCTTC - - TRBJ2-1 TRBV4-3
CASSLESRGYGNTIYF TGTGCCAGCAGCTTGGAAAGCAGGGGATATGGAAACACCATATATTTT few - TRBJ1-3 TRBV5-5
CASSVGMDTGELFF TGTGCCAGCAGTGTCGGGATGGACACCGGGGAGCTGTTTTTT - - TRBJ2-2 TRBV6-4
CASISLAGSGQPQHF TGTGCCAGCATCTCATTGGCAGGGTCGGGTCAGCCCCAGCATTTT - - TRBJ1-5 TRBV6-5
CASSLHRAVTYEQYF TGCGCCAGCAGCTTGCACAGGGCTGTAACCTACGAGCAGTACTTC - - TRBJ2-7 TRBV5-1
CASTQGGGAFF TGTGCCAGCACCCAGGGAGGAGGGGCTTTCTTT - - TRBJ1-1 TRBV6-5